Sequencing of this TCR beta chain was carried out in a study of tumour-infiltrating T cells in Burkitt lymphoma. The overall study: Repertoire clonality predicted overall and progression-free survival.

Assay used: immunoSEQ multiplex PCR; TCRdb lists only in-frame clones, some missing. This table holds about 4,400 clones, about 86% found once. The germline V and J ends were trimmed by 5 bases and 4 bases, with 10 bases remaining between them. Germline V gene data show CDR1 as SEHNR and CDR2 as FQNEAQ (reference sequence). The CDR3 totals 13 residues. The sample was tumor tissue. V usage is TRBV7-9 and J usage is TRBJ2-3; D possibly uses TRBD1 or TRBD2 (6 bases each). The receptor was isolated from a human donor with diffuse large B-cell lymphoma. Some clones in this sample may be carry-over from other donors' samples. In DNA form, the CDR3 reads TGTGCCAGCAGCCCCCGGGGGCCAGATACGCAGTATTTT. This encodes CASSPRGPDTQYF.